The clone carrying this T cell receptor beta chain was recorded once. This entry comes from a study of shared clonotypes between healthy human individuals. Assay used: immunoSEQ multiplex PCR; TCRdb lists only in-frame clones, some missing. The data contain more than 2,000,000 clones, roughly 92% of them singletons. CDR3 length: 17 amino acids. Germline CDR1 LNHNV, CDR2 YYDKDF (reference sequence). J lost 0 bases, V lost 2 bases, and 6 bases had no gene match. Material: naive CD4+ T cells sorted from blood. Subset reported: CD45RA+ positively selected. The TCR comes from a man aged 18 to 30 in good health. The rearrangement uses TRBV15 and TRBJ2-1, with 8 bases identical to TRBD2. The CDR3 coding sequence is TGTGCCACCAGCAGACGAACTAGCGGCTCCTCCTACAATGAGCAGTTCTTC. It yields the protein CATSRRTSGSSYNEQFF.